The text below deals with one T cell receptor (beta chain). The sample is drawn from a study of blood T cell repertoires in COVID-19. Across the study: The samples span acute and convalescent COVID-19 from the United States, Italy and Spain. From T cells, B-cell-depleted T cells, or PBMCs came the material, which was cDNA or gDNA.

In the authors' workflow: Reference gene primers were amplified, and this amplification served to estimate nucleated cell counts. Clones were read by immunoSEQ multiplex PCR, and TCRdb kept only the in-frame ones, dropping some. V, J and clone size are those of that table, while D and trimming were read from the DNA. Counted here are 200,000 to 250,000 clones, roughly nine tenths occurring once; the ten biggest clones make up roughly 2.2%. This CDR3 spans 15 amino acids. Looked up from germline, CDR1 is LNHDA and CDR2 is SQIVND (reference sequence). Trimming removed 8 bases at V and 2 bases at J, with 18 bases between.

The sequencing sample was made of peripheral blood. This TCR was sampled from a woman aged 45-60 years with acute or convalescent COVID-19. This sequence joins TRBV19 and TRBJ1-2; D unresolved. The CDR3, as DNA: TGTGCCAGTCGACGGACCGAGGGTCACAACTATGGCTACACCTTC. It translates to CASRRTEGHNYGYTF. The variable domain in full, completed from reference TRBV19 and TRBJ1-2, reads DGGITQSPKYLFRKEGQNVTLSCEQNLNHDAMYWYRQDPGQGLRLIYYSQIVNDFQKGDIAEGYSVSREKKESFPLTVTSAQKNPTAFYLCASRRTEGHNYGYTFGSGTRLTVV.